These 3 T cell receptor beta chains share one sample of origin, sequenced in a study of T cell repertoires in cytomegalovirus infection. TCRdb independently ran MiXCR on the reads; one entry per CDR3 protein. The table includes about 360,000 distinct CDR3 sequences, over 15% detected once. Sequences were obtained from PBMCs. These receptors were collected from a human donor in good health (CMV status not recorded). Some clones in this sample may be carry-over from other donors' samples.

This clonotype was found many times. One junction end does not reproduce the germline sequence, and a read error may be involved. This chain connects TRBV28 to TRBJ2-5; TRBD1 might be the D (6 bases). The V gene's germline CDR1 is MDHEN and CDR2 SYDVKM. This CDR3 comprises 11 residues. The CDR3 sequence is CASSYDRSIHF. CDR3 bases: TGTGCCAGCAGTTACGACAGGTCAATTCACTTC.

The sample holds a few counts of this clonotype. This chain joins TRBV4-1 and TRBJ1-2; unclear D gene. Germline-derived CDR1 and CDR2 are MGHRA and YSYEKL. The V end was cut by 4 bases, the J end by 1 base, with 16 bases between. The CDR3 consists of 16 residues. CDR3: CASSPTAGGLNYGYTF. CDR3 DNA: TGCGCCAGCAGCCCGACCGCGGGAGGTCTTAACTATGGCTACACCTTC.

The V call is TRBV18, the J call TRBJ2-1; no clear D. This CDR3 spans 13 amino acids. The V and J ends lost 0 bases and 3 bases respectively, with 3 bases between them. Germline V lookup: CDR1 KGHSH, CDR2 LQKENI. CDR3 DNA sequence: TGTGCCAGCTCACCACCCCTCTACAATGAGCAGTTCTTC. It yields the protein CASSPPLYNEQFF. Full variable domain (remainder filled in from reference TRBV18 and TRBJ2-1): NAGVMQNPRHLVRRRGQEARLRCSPMKGHSHVYWYRQLPEEGLKFMVYLQKENIIDESGMPKERFSAEFPKEGPSILRIQQVVRGDSAAYFCASSPPLYNEQFFGPGTRLTVL.